This T cell receptor (beta chain) comes out of a study of human T cells and chemical hapten exposure. Study context: Diagnoses of alopecia areata, totalis or universalis occurred in mostly female patients. Broader study findings: DPC sensitization produced no change in TCRs with frequency above 1 in 1000.

This clonotype was counted a few times. Its antigen is still unknown. The V end lost 1 base, the J end lost 4 bases, and 5 bases lay between the germline ends. This CDR3 region has 13 residues. Germline values: CDR1 LGHNT, CDR2 FRNRAP. Time point specified: pre-sensitization, week 0. Documented treatment: therapeutic diphenylcyclopropenone sensitization with weekly scalp DPC. One entry per CDR3 protein, called by TCRdb with MiXCR from the RACE reads. The top ten clones hold roughly 8.2% of a sample with a few hundred thousand distinct CDR3 sequences, 5.5% of them seen once. This clonotype was sampled from a woman younger than 35 with alopecia areata. Some clones in this sample may be carry-over from other donors' samples. The chain joins TRBV12-5 to TRBJ1-5; D is undetermined. Sequenced here: whole blood, sampled in connection with sensitization to the hapten diphenylcyclopropenone (DPC). The CDR3 here is CASGLESNQPQHF. The CDR3 DNA follows: TGTGCTAGTGGTTTGGAGTCTAATCAGCCCCAGCATTTT.